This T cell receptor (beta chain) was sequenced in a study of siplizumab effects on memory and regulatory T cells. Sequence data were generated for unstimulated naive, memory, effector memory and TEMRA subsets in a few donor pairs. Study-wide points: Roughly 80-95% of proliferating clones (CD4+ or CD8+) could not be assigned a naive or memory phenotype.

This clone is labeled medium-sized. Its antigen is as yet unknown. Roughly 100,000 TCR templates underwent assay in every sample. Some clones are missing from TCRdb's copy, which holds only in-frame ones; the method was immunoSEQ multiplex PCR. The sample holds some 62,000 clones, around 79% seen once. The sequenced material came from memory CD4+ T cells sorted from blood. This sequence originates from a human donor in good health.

CDR3 coding DNA: TGTGCCAGCCTGGCGCAGACCCAAATGAACACTGAAGCTTTCTTT. Protein: CASLAQTQMNTEAFF. The chain carries TRBV6-6 and TRBJ1-1, with D unresolved. V dropped 8 bases and J dropped 0 bases, with 16 bases sitting between them. Germline assignment: CDR1 MNHNY and CDR2 SVGAGI (reference sequence). The CDR3 is 15 residues long.